Below are 24 T cell receptor beta chains sequenced from a single sample in a study of neurological immune-mediated disorders. Stated time point: longitudinal time-point 1 (baseline). TCRdb re-called the 5' RACE reads with MiXCR, one entry per CDR3 protein. The table records under 40,000 distinct CDR3 sequences, under 4% of them present only once. Sequencing was carried out using PBMCs. Source of these receptors: a woman aged 55-69 years with multiple sclerosis.

Many counts were recorded for this clonotype. This sequence joins TRBV5-1 and TRBJ2-1, with TRBD1 identical over 7 bases. The length of the CDR3 is 15 residues. The germline V gene encodes CDR1 SGHRS and CDR2 YFSETQ. The V gene end was trimmed by 0 bases and the J gene end by 6 bases; junction bases not matched to a gene: 6. This chain's CDR3 is CASSLATGWANEQFF. CDR3 in DNA: TGCGCCAGCAGCTTGGCGACAGGGTGGGCCAATGAGCAGTTCTTC.

This clonotype was seen repeatedly, ten times or more. The chain employs TRBV7-9 and TRBJ1-1, with D unresolved. Trimming stripped 5 bases from V and 7 bases from J, with 11 bases between. Germline V gene data show CDR1 as SEHNR and CDR2 as FQNEAQ (reference sequence). CDR3 length: 12 amino acids. The CDR3 protein is CASSAELGEAFF. DNA for the CDR3: TGTGCCAGCAGCGCCGAACTTGGTGAAGCTTTCTTT.

This clonotype was counted many times. V and J are TRBV3-1 and TRBJ1-2, with 8 bases aligning to TRBD1. Germline V gene sequence: CDR1 LGHDT, CDR2 YNNKEL (reference sequence). The CDR3 length is 15 residues. Unmatched junction bases numbered 5, after V lost 2 bases and J lost 3 bases. The CDR3 loop reads CASSQTPGGDYGYTF. The CDR3 region has the DNA TGTGCCAGCAGCCAAACCCCAGGGGGCGACTATGGCTACACCTTC.

This clonotype rates as medium-sized. The genes are TRBV6-4 and TRBJ2-7; D is uncertain. V was pared by 4 bases and J by 7 bases, with 5 bases between. The germline V gene encodes CDR1 MRHNA and CDR2 SNTAGT. The CDR3 consists of 10 residues. The CDR3 DNA reads as TGTGCCAGCAGTGGACGAGAGCAGTACTTC. Its protein is CASSGREQYF.

Many counts were recorded for this clonotype. The chain combines TRBV12-3 or TRBV12-4 with TRBJ2-5; unclear D gene. The V gene lost 1 base and the J gene lost 2 bases, with 8 bases spanning the gap. The CDR3 is 14 residues long. The CDR3 bases are TGTGCCAGCAGTTTAGGGCTGGAGCAAGAGACCCAGTACTTC. It yields the protein CASSLGLEQETQYF.

This clonotype was counted a few times. This chain connects TRBV29-1 to TRBJ1-2; no definite D call. Germline V gives CDR1 SQVTM, CDR2 ANQGSEA. The CDR3 consists of 13 residues. V lost 3 bases to trimming and J lost 6 bases, with 14 bases between them. CDR3 sequence reads: CSVDDELRDGYTF. The CDR3 DNA follows: TGCAGCGTTGATGACGAATTAAGAGATGGCTACACCTTC.

This clonotype has a count of ten or more. The CDR3 DNA sequence: TGCGCCAGCAGCTTACGATCGGGCAACACCGGGGAGCTGTTTTTT. The encoded protein is CASSLRSGNTGELFF. The rearrangement joins TRBV5-1 to TRBJ2-2; D unresolved. The V gene's germline CDR1 is SGHRS and CDR2 YFSETQ. The germline V and J ends were trimmed by 2 bases and 2 bases, with 10 bases remaining between them. CDR3 length: 15 residues.

In this sample, this clonotype turned up many times. V usage is TRBV12-3 or TRBV12-4 and J usage is TRBJ1-3; the match to TRBD1 covers 8 bases. This CDR3 comprises 17 residues. J was trimmed by 4 bases and V by 10 bases; bases with no gene match: 18. CDR3 bases: TGTGCCAACACGAAGTATATCCCAGGGGGCTTCGGAAACACCATATATTTT. Protein: CANTKYIPGGFGNTIYF.

This clonotype has ten or more counts. Germline and junction disagree at one end, which may indicate a read error. The rearrangement joins TRBV6-6 to TRBJ1-1, with D unresolved. Per germline, CDR1 MNHNY and CDR2 SVGAGI (reference sequence). This CDR3 spans 13 amino acids. CDR3 region: CASSPDGNTEAFF. CDR3 bases: TGCGCCAGCAGCCCGGACGGGAACACTGAAGCTTTCTTT.

Remarks on this clonotype: A read error may account for a junction end that differs from germline. V gene TRBV5-1 combines with J gene TRBJ2-3; D remains ambiguous. The V gene's germline CDR1 is SGHRS and CDR2 YFSETQ. The CDR3 has 15 amino acids. For the CDR3, the DNA is TGCGCCAGCAGCTTGGCAGCGACGGCAACAGATAAGCAGTATTTT. This encodes CASSLAATATDKQYF.

This clonotype came up many times. The chain is built from TRBV20-1 and TRBJ2-1; D might be TRBD2 (5 bases). Germline CDR1 and CDR2: DFQATT and SNEGSKA (reference sequence). With 0 bases removed from V and 10 bases from J, the gap between germline ends came to 13 bases. This CDR3 contains 13 residues. This chain's CDR3 is CSARDPASREQFF. DNA for the CDR3: TGCAGTGCTAGAGATCCGGCTAGCAGGGAGCAGTTCTTC.

This clonotype occurred many times. The chain joins TRBV5-1 to TRBJ2-5, with D tentatively TRBD2 (5 bases). The CDR3 totals 15 residues. V gave up 6 bases and J gave up 5 bases, with 20 bases separating them. The germline V gene encodes CDR1 SGHRS and CDR2 YFSETQ. In DNA form, the CDR3 reads TGCGCCAGCAACCCGCAGGTTGGTGGCGGGGAGACCCAGTACTTC. This encodes CASNPQVGGGETQYF.

In this sample, this clonotype turned up a few times. This chain connects TRBV3-1 to TRBJ2-1; D may be TRBD2 (5 bases). Germline loops: CDR1 LGHDT, CDR2 YNNKEL (reference sequence). The CDR3 has 14 residues. Between the trimmed V and J ends, which lost 0 bases and 7 bases, there was a span of 10 bases. The CDR3 loop is CASSQERRTNEQFF. The CDR3 DNA reads TGTGCCAGCAGCCAAGAAAGGAGGACGAATGAGCAGTTCTTC.

In this sample, this clonotype turned up many times. The CDR3 sequence is CASSPRLAGGVQFF. In DNA form, the CDR3 reads TGTGCCAGCAGTCCGCGACTAGCGGGGGGGGTTCAGTTCTTC. The chain has TRBV12-3 or TRBV12-4 and TRBJ2-1; 14 bases match TRBD2. The V segment lost 5 bases and the J segment 13 bases; nucleotides outside the gene matches: 7. The CDR3 spans 14 residues.

On this clonotype itself: Just one base apart from a much larger clone, this may be a read error. In DNA, the CDR3 is TGCAGTGCTGGAAGGAATTCACCCCTCAACTTT. It yields the protein CSAGRNSPLNF. The rearrangement uses TRBV20-1 and TRBJ1-6; D call uncertain. CDR1 is DFQATT and CDR2 is SNEGSKA in the germline V gene (reference sequence). The CDR3 loop spans 11 amino acids.

This clonotype was found many times. This chain links TRBV20-1 with TRBJ2-3; 8 bases are shared with TRBD1. The CDR3 length is 16 residues. Germline V gene lookup returns CDR1 DFQATT and CDR2 SNEGSKA (reference sequence). V was clipped by 3 bases and J by 4 bases; unmatched bases: 12. The CDR3 loop is CSASRSRGRTSDTQYF. The CDR3 DNA reads TGCAGTGCTAGTAGATCCAGGGGGCGGACTTCAGATACGCAGTATTTT.

The table lists this clonotype with many counts. This chain uses TRBV7-2 with TRBJ1-2, with D unresolved. CDR3 size: 18 residues. V was clipped by 0 bases and J by 7 bases, with 24 bases between them. Germline CDR1 reads SGHTA; CDR2 reads FQGNSA. CDR3 DNA: TGTGCCAGCAGCTTAGCAGTAGGGTCAGGCTTAAGCGAAGGTGGCTACACCTTC. Its translation is CASSLAVGSGLSEGGYTF.

In its sample, this clonotype was seen many times. As DNA, the CDR3 is TGTGCCAGCAGCTTAGGGGGAGGGACAGGACTCTCCTACGAGCAGTACTTC. Translation: CASSLGGGTGLSYEQYF. The rearrangement joins TRBV7-8 to TRBJ2-7, with D possibly TRBD1 on 8 matching bases. The CDR3 extends over 17 amino acids. With 1 base removed from V and 0 bases from J, the gap between germline ends came to 16 bases. Looked up from germline, CDR1 is SGHVS and CDR2 is FQNEAQ.

There are many counts of this clonotype. The chain combines TRBV9 with TRBJ2-2; D may be TRBD2 (6 bases). Germline-derived CDR1 and CDR2 are SGDLS and YYNGEE. V was trimmed by 0 bases and J by 4 bases, leaving 10 bases between them. CDR3 size: 15 residues. This CDR3 reads CASSVVGGITGELFF. The CDR3 DNA sequence: TGTGCCAGCAGCGTAGTTGGAGGGATCACCGGGGAGCTGTTTTTT.

Many counts were recorded for this clonotype. The chain recombines TRBV27 with TRBJ2-7, with D hard to call. The CDR3 length is 13 residues. V dropped 5 bases and J dropped 6 bases, with 14 bases sitting between them. Germline V gene data show CDR1 as MNHEY and CDR2 as SMNVEV (reference sequence). As DNA, the CDR3 is TGTGCCAGCAGTGCTGGACCCGCCCTCGAGCAGTACTTC. It codes for CASSAGPALEQYF.

In its sample, this clonotype was seen many times. The V and J genes are TRBV7-6 and TRBJ2-7, with TRBD2 matching over 8 bases. With 1 base clipped from V and 0 bases from J, the junction kept 2 bases outside the gene matches. The V gene's germline CDR1 is SGHVS and CDR2 FNYEAQ. The CDR3 consists of 15 residues. CDR3 in amino acids: CASSLGSGVSYEQYF. Written as DNA, the CDR3 is TGTGCCAGCAGCTTAGGTAGCGGGGTCTCCTACGAGCAGTACTTC. Full variable domain (outside the CDR3, taken from reference TRBV7-6 and TRBJ2-7): GAGVSQSPRYKVTKRGQDVALRCDPISGHVSLYWYRQALGQGPEFLTYFNYEAQQDKSGLPNDRFSAERPEGSISTLTIQRTEQRDSAMYRCASSLGSGVSYEQYFGPGTRLTVT.

This clonotype has at least ten counts. The chain carries TRBV20-1 and TRBJ2-7; 7 nucleotides line up with TRBD2. This CDR3 is 14 amino acids long. J was trimmed by 2 bases and V by 2 bases; bases with no gene match: 6. The germline V gene has CDR1 DFQATT and CDR2 SNEGSKA (reference sequence). In nucleotides, the CDR3 is TGCAGTGCTAGACGGCAGGGAGGGGCCTACGAGCAGTACTTC. It translates to CSARRQGGAYEQYF.

This clonotype was counted ten times or more. The chain couples TRBV12-3 or TRBV12-4 to TRBJ2-7, with D tentatively TRBD2 (6 bases). The V end was cut by 1 base, the J end by 7 bases, with 14 bases between. The CDR3 is 14 residues long. The CDR3 DNA follows: TGTGCCAGCAGTTTAGGGGACCCGGCGGGAGAGCAGTACTTC. As protein: CASSLGDPAGEQYF.

This clonotype was found many times. This sequence joins TRBV5-4 and TRBJ2-3; the D gene is possibly TRBD2 (6 bases). Trimming removed 1 base from V and 0 bases from J, with 9 bases in between. The V gene's germline CDR1 is SGHNT and CDR2 YYREEE (reference sequence). The CDR3 extends over 15 amino acids. CDR3 DNA: TGTGCCAGCAGCTTGTTAGCGGAAAGCACAGATACGCAGTATTTT. Its protein is CASSLLAESTDTQYF.